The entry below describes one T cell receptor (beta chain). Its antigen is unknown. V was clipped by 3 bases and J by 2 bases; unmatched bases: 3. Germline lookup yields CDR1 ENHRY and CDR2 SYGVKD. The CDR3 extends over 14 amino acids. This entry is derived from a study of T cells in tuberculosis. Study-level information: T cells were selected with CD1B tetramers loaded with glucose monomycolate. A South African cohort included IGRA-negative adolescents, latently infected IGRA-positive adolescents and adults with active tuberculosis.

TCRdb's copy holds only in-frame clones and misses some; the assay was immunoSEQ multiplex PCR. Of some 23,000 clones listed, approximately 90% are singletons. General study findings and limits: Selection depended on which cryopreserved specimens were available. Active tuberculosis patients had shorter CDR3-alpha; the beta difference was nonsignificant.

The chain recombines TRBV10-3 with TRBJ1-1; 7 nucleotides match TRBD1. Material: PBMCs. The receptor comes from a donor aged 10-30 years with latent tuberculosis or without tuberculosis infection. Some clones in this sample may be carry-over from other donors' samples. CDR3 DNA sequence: TGTGCCATCAGTGACAGGACAGGTAACACTGAAGCTTTCTTT. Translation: CAISDRTGNTEAFF.